The clone carrying this T cell receptor (beta chain) has a handful of counts. What it recognizes is unknown. The data stem from a study of T cells after yellow fever vaccination. Study-wide background: Where fractions had low cell numbers, libraries were prepared from them with the SMART-Seq v4 Ultra Low Input RNA kit.

TCRdb fed the 5' RACE reads into MiXCR, producing one record per CDR3 protein. This table has hundreds of thousands of distinct CDR3 sequences, 3% to 4.5% appearing once. With 0 bases removed from V and 9 bases from J, the gap between germline ends came to 24 bases. There are 19 residues in the CDR3. Germline values: CDR1 LGHNA, CDR2 YSLEER. Study-wide findings and caveats: Most primary-vaccination clones reappeared after the booster (more than 95% CD4, about 88% CD8). On re-exposure, the response was weaker but peaked faster, at day 5 versus 15.

The receptor comes from a man younger than 30 who received the YFV17D yellow fever vaccine. The input for sequencing was PBMCs, taken on the day of the yellow fever booster vaccination. The chain links TRBV4-3 to TRBJ1-6; D gene unclear. The CDR3 bases are TGCGCCAGCAGCCAAGACCCTTCTTATGGTACCGGGAATAGTTCACCCCTCCACTTT. Translation gives CASSQDPSYGTGNSSPLHF.